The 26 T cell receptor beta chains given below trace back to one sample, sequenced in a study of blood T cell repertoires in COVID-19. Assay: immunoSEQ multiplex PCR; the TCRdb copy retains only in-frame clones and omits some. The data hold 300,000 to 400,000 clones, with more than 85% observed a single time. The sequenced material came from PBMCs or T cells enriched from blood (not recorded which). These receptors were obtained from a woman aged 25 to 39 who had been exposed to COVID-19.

CDR3 sequence: CAWSRGQGLQETQYF. CDR3 DNA: TGTGCCTGGAGTAGGGGACAGGGGCTACAAGAGACCCAGTACTTC. The rearrangement joins TRBV30 to TRBJ2-5; 10 nucleotides line up with TRBD1. The V gene's germline CDR1 is GTSNPN and CDR2 SVGIG (reference sequence). V lost 2 bases to trimming and J lost 2 bases; unmatched junction nucleotides: 5. The CDR3 spans 15 residues.

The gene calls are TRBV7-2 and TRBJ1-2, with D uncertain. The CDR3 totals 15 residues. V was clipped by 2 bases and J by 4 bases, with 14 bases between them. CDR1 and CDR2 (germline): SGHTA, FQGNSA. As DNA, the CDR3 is TGTGCCAGCAGCTTACGGACCGGGGTTGTCTATGGCTACACCTTC. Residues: CASSLRTGVVYGYTF.

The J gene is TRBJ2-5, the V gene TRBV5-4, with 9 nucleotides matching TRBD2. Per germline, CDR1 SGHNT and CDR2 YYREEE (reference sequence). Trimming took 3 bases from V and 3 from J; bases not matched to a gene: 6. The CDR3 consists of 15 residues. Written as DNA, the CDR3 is TGTGCCAGCAGCTCCCGGGTAGCGGGGGAAGAGACCCAGTACTTC. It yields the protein CASSSRVAGEETQYF.

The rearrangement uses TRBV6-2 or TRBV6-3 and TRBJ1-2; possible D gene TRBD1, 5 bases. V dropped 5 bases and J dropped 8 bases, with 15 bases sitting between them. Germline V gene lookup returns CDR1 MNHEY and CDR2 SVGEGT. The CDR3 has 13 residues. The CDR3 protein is CASSIRASAGYTF. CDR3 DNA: TGTGCCAGCAGTATCAGGGCGTCTGCGGGCTACACCTTC.

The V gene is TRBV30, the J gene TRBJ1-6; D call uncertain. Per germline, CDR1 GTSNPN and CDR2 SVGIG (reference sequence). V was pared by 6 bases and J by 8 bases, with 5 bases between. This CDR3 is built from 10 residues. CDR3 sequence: CACADSPLHF. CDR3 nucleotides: TGTGCCTGTGCGGATTCACCCCTCCACTTT.

CDR3 loop: CASSSGRQPQHF. In DNA, the CDR3 is TGTGCCAGTAGTAGCGGGAGACAGCCCCAGCATTTT. The rearrangement uses TRBV19 and TRBJ1-5; D remains unclear. This CDR3 is 12 amino acids long. Germline-derived CDR1 and CDR2 are LNHDA and SQIVND (reference sequence). V lost 4 bases, J lost 7 bases, and 8 bases lay in between.

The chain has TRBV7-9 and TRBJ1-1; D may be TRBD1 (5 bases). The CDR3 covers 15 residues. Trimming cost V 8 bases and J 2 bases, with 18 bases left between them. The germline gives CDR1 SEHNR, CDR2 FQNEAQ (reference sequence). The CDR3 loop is CASCSFPGSNTEAFF. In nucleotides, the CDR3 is TGTGCCAGCTGCTCTTTTCCAGGGTCTAACACTGAAGCTTTCTTT.

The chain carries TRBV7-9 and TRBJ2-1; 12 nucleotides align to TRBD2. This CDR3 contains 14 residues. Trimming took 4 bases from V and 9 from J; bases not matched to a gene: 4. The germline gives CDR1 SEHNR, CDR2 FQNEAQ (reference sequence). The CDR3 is CASSSSGGAGEQFF. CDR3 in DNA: TGTGCCAGCAGCTCTAGCGGGGGGGCCGGTGAGCAGTTCTTC. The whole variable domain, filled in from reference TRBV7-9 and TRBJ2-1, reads DTGVSQNPRHKITKRGQNVTFRCDPISEHNRLYWYRQTLGQGPEFLTYFQNEAQLEKSRLLSDRFSAERPKGSFSTLEIQRTEQGDSAMYLCASSSSGGAGEQFFGPGTRLTVL.

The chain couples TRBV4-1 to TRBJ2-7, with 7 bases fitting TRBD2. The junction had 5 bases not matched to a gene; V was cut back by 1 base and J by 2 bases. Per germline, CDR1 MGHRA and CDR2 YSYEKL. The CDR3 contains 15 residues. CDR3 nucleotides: TGCGCCAGCAGCCAAGCAGGCGGGACTACCTACGAGCAGTACTTC. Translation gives CASSQAGGTTYEQYF.

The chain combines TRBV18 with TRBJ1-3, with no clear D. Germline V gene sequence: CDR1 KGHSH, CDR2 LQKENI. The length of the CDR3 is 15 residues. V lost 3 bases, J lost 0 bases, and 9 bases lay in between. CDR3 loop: CASSPLTSSGNTIYF. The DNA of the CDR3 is TGTGCCAGCTCACCGCTGACTAGCTCTGGAAACACCATATATTTT.

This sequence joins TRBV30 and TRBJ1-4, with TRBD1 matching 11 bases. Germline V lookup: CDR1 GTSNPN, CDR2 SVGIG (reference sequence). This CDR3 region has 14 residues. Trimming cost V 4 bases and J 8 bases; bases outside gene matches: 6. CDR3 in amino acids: CAWTRDRGSEKLFF. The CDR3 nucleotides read TGTGCCTGGACCCGGGACAGGGGGAGCGAAAAACTGTTTTTT.

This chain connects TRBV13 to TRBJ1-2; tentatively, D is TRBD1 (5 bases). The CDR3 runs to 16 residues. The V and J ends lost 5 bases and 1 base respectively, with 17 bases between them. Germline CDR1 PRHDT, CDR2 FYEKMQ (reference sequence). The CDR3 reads CASSPGTPQDNYGYTF. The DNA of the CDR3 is TGTGCCAGCAGCCCTGGGACTCCTCAAGATAACTATGGCTACACCTTC.

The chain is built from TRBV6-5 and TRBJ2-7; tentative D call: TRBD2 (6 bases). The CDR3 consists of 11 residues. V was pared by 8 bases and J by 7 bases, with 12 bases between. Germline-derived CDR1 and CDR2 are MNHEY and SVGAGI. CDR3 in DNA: TGTGCCAGCTACGGGGGTGGGGAGCAGTACTTC. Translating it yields CASYGGGEQYF.

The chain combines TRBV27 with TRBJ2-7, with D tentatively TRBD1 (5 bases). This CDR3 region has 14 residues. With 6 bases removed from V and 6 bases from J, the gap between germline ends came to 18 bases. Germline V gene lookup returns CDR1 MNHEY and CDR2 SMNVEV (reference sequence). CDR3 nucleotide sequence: TGTGCCAGCAGACGCCAGGGTAGGATTGGCGAGCAGTACTTC. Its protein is CASRRQGRIGEQYF.

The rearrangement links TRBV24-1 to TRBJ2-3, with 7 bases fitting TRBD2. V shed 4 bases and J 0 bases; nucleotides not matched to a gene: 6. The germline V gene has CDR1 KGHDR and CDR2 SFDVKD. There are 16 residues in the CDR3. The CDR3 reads CATSEGLAVSTDTQYF. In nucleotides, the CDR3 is TGTGCCACCAGTGAGGGGCTAGCGGTTAGCACAGATACGCAGTATTTT.

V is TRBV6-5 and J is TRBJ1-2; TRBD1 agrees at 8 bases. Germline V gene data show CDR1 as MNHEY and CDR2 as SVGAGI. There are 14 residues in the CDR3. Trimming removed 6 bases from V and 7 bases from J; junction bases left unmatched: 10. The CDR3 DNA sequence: TGTGCCAGCAGCCCGGGGGCAGGGGGCTTTGGCTACACCTTC. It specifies CASSPGAGGFGYTF.

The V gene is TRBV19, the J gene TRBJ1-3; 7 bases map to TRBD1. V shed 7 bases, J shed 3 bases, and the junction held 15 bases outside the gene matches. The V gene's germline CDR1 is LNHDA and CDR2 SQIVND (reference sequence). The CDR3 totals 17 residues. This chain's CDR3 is CASTANPWTGRGNTIYF. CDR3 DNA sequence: TGTGCCAGTACCGCTAACCCCTGGACAGGTCGTGGAAACACCATATATTTT.

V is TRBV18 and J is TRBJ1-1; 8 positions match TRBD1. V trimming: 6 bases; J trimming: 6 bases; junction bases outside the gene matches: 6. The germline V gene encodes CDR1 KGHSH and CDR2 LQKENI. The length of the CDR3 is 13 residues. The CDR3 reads CASSPGQVPEAFF. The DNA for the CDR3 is TGTGCCAGCTCTCCGGGACAGGTCCCTGAAGCTTTCTTT.

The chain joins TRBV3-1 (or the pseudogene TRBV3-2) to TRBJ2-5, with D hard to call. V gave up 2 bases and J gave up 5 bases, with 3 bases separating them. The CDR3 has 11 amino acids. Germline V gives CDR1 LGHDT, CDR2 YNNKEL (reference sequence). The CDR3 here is CASSQLETQYF. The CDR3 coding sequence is TGTGCCAGCAGCCAACTGGAGACCCAGTACTTC.

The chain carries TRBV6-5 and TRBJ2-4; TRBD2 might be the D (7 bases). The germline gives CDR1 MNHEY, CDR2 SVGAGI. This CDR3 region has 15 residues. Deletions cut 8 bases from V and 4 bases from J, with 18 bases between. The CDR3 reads CASGLRGGWKNIQYF. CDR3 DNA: TGTGCCAGCGGCCTGAGGGGGGGGTGGAAAAACATTCAGTACTTC.

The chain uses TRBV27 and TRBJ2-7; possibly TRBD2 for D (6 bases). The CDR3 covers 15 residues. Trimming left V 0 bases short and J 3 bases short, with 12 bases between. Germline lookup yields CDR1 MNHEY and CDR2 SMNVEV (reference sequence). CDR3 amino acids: CASSLSPLAYYEQYF. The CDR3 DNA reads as TGTGCCAGCAGTTTATCCCCACTAGCTTACTACGAGCAGTACTTC.

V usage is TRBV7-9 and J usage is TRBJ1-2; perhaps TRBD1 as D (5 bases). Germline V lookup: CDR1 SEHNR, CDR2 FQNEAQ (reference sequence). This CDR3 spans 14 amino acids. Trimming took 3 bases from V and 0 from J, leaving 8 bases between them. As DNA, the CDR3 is TGTGCCAGCAGCTTTGACAGAACTAACTATGGCTACACCTTC. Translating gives CASSFDRTNYGYTF.

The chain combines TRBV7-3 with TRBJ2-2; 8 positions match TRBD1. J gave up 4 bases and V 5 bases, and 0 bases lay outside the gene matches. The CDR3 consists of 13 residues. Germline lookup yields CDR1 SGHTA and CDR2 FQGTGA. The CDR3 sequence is CASSDRGTGELFF. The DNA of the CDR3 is TGTGCCAGCAGCGACAGGGGCACCGGGGAGCTGTTTTTT.

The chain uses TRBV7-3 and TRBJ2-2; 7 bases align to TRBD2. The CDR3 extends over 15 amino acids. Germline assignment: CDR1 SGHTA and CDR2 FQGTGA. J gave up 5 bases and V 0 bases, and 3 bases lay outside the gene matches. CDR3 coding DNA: TGTGCCAGCAGCTTAACGATTAGCGGGACCGGGGAGCTGTTTTTT. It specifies CASSLTISGTGELFF.

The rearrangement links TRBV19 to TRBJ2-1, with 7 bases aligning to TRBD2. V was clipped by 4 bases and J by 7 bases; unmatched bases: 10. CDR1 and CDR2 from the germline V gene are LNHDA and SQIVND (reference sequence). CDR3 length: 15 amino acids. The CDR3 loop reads CASSTRKLGGNEQFF. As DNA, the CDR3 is TGTGCCAGTAGTACCCGAAAGCTGGGGGGGAATGAGCAGTTCTTC.

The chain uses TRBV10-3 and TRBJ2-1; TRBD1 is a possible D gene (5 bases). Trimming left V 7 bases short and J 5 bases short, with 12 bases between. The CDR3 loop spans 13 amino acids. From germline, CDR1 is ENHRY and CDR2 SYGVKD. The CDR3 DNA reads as TGTGCCATCACGGACGACAGAAACAATGAGCAGTTCTTC. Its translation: CAITDDRNNEQFF.